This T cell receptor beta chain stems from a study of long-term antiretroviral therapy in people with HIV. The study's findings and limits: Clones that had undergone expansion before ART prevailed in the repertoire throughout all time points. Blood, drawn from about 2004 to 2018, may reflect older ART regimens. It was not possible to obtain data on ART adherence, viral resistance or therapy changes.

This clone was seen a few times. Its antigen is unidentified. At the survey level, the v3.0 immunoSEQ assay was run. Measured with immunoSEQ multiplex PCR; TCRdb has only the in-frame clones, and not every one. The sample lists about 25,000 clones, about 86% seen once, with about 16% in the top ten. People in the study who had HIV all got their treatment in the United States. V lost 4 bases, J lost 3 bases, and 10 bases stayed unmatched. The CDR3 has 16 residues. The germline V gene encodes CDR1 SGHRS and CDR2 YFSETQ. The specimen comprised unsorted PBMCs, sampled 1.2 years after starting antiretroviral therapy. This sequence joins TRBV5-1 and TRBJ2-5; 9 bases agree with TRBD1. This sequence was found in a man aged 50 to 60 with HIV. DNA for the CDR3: TGCGCCAGCAGCCTCCTTTGGGACAGGGTTGAAGAGACCCAGTACTTC. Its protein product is CASSLLWDRVEETQYF.